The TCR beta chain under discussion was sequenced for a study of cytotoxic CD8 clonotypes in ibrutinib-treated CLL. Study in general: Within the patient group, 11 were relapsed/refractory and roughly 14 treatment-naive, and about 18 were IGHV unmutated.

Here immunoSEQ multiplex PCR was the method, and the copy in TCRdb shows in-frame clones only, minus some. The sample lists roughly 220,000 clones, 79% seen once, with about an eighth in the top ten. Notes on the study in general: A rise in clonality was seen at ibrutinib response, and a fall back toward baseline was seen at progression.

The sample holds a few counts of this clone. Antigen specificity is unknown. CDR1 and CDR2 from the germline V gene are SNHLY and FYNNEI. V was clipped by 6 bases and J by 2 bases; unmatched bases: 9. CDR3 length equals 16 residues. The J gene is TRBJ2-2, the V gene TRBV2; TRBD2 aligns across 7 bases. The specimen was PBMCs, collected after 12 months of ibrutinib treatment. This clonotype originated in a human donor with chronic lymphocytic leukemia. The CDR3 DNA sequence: TGTGCCAGCAGGAGGAACCGGGACTATAACACCGGGGAGCTGTTTTTT. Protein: CASRRNRDYNTGELFF.